Each of the 10 T cell receptor beta chains below was sequenced from the same sample in a study of regulatory T cells in long-lasting Graves disease (dated by TCRdb to the early 2020s). This specimen's time point label, interpreted: newly diagnosed GD, antithyroid drugs for less than 3 months. RNA was extracted from PBMCs in TRIzol for both TCR sequencing and RNA sequencing. Receptors were amplified or captured by multiplex PCR. Reads for this sample came from an Illumina HiSeq 4000. TCR beta libraries were built with iRepertoire HTBI primers and Arm-PCR amplification of CDR3 regions. TCRdb took the public reads, trimmed them with fastp at Q25, ran MiXCR for clone calling and kept in-frame beta chains. Rows matching on CDR3 protein sequence are summarized as one entry with the most common DNA and genes. For this sample there are under 450,000 distinct CDR3 sequences; about a sixth appear just once. 20% of the sample rests with the top ten.

These data also featured in a second study, about T cells in Graves' hyperthyroidism and ophthalmopathy.

This material consisted of peripheral blood mononuclear cells (PBMCs), taken at new diagnosis, from a patient treated with antithyroid drugs. The source of these receptors is a woman aged 18-29 years with Graves disease. Donor details come from another sample of the same person, matched by shared clones.

This clonotype occurred a few times. The chain joins TRBV19 to TRBJ2-6; 8 bases map to TRBD2. This CDR3 is built from 14 residues. Germline V gene data show CDR1 as LNHDA and CDR2 as SQIVND (reference sequence). Trimming cost V 6 bases and J 4 bases; bases outside gene matches: 2. The CDR3 DNA reads as TGTGCCAGTAGACGGGAGGGAGGGGCCAACGTCCTGACTTTC. Translation gives CASRREGGANVLTF. Supplemented by reference TRBV19 and TRBJ2-6, the full variable domain reads DGGITQSPKYLFRKEGQNVTLSCEQNLNHDAMYWYRQDPGQGLRLIYYSQIVNDFQKGDIAEGYSVSREKKESFPLTVTSAQKNPTAFYLCASRREGGANVLTFGAGSRLTVL.

V is TRBV7-9 and J is TRBJ2-3, with 11 positions matching TRBD2. CDR1 and CDR2 from the germline V gene are SEHNR and FQNEAQ (reference sequence). This CDR3 is built from 13 residues. V shed 8 bases and J 6 bases; nucleotides not matched to a gene: 4. CDR3 bases: TGTGCCAGCGGGTCTAGCGGGAGGGATACGCAGTATTTT. Translating it yields CASGSSGRDTQYF.

At least ten counts were recorded for this clonotype. This chain links TRBV5-1 with TRBJ2-2; possible D gene TRBD2, 6 bases. Germline-derived CDR1 and CDR2 are SGHRS and YFSETQ. V lost 4 bases to trimming and J lost 5 bases, with 18 bases between them. CDR3 length equals 16 residues. This CDR3 reads CASSPRSAGKTGELFF. The CDR3 nucleotides are TGCGCCAGCAGCCCCCGTAGTGCGGGAAAAACCGGGGAGCTGTTTTTT.

This clonotype occurred many times. For the CDR3, the DNA is TGTGCCAGCAGGAACCGGGACCGGACAAACACCGGGGAGCTGTTTTTT. Translating gives CASRNRDRTNTGELFF. The rearrangement uses TRBV12-3 or TRBV12-4 and TRBJ2-2; D is tentatively TRBD1 or TRBD2 (5 bases each). The length of the CDR3 is 16 residues. Deletions cut 6 bases from V and 2 bases from J, with 16 bases between.

This clonotype has at least ten counts. The chain employs TRBV2 and TRBJ2-7, with TRBD2 as a possible D gene (6 bases). The CDR3 totals 14 residues. V was cut by 4 bases and J by 6 bases, with 16 bases left in between. Germline V gene lookup returns CDR1 SNHLY and CDR2 FYNNEI. CDR3 in DNA: TGTGCCAGCAGTGGGAAGGGCGGAGGGGCCGAGCAGTACTTC. Protein product: CASSGKGGGAEQYF.

In its sample, this clonotype was seen many times. At one boundary the junction diverges from the germline segment, which might be a read error. The chain links TRBV12-3 or TRBV12-4 to TRBJ2-7, with D maybe TRBD2 (5 bases). This CDR3 comprises 16 residues. Written as DNA, the CDR3 is TGTGCCAGTAGTTTAGCGCTTCGTGAGGGTACCTACGAGCAGTACTTC. This codes for CASSLALREGTYEQYF.

At least ten counts were recorded for this clonotype. The chain uses TRBV5-1 and TRBJ2-3; 9 bases fit TRBD2. The CDR3 runs 15 residues. The germline V gene encodes CDR1 SGHRS and CDR2 YFSETQ. After removal of 0 bases from V and 5 bases from J, the junction contained 4 bases not matched to a gene. The CDR3 region has the DNA TGCGCCAGCAGCTTGGAGCTAGCGGGAAGAGATACGCAGTATTTT. Translation gives CASSLELAGRDTQYF. The full variable domain, with the rest looked up from reference TRBV5-1 and TRBJ2-3, is KAGVTQTPRYLIKTRGQQVTLSCSPISGHRSVSWYQQTPGQGLQFLFEYFSETQRNKGNFPGRFSGRQFSNSRSEMNVSTLELGDSALYLCASSLELAGRDTQYFGPGTRLTVL.

This clonotype was picked up many times. The CDR3 DNA sequence: TGTGCCAGCACTAGGACTATCGGTAGCTCCTACAATGAGCAGTTCTTC. Protein sequence: CASTRTIGSSYNEQFF. The gene calls are TRBV11-2 and TRBJ2-1, with D perhaps TRBD2 (6 bases). V was pared by 7 bases and J by 0 bases, with 16 bases between. Per germline, CDR1 SGHAT and CDR2 FQNNGV. The CDR3 has 16 residues.

This clonotype was observed a handful of times. A read error may account for a junction end that differs from germline. The chain joins TRBV30 to TRBJ2-2, with 7 bases identical to TRBD1. The CDR3 extends over 15 amino acids. Germline assignment: CDR1 GTSNPN and CDR2 SVGIG (reference sequence). CDR3 in DNA: TGTGCCTGGAGTGTGACAGGGTTTGGGGCCGGGGAGCTGCTTTTT. It is translated as CAWSVTGFGAGELLF.

V usage is TRBV4-1 and J usage is TRBJ2-7; 9 positions agree with TRBD1. The CDR3 has 15 amino acids. CDR1 and CDR2 from the germline V gene are MGHRA and YSYEKL. The J segment lost 2 bases and the V segment lost 2 bases, leaving 4 bases of the junction unmatched. This CDR3 is CASSQQQGAPYEQYF. CDR3 bases: TGCGCCAGCAGCCAACAACAGGGGGCACCCTACGAGCAGTACTTC.